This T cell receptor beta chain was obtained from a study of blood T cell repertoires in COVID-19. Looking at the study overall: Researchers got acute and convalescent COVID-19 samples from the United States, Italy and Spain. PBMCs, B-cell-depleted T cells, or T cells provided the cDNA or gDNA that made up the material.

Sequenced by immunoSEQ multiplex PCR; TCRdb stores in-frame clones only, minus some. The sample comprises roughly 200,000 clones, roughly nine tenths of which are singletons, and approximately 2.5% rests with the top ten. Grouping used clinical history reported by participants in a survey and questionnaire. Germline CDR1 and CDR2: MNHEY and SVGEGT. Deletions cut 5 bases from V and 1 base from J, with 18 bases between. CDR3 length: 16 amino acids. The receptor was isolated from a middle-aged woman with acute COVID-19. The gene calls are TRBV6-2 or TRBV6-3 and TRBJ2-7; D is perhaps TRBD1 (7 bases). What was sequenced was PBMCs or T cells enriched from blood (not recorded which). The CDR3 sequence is CASSQGGGGQSYEQYF. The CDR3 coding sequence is TGTGCCAGCAGTCAAGGAGGGGGCGGTCAGTCCTACGAGCAGTACTTC.